These T cell receptor beta chains were read from a single sample in a study of yellow fever vaccine responses in identical twins. MiXCR, applied by TCRdb to the RT-PCR reads, yields one record per CDR3 protein. The sample lists some 800 distinct CDR3 sequences, 81% occurring once. The sequences come from T cells from blood (PBMCs), unsorted or a sorted subset (not recorded which), collected before or after yellow fever vaccination (not recorded which). These receptor sequences come from a female donor who received the yellow fever vaccine. Both conserved end residues are part of each CDR3. A D gene is named only where the DNA matches it firmly. Clone size is given for some rows only: seen once, a few or many times, or a class if the clone is expanded.

v_gene: TRBV15
d_gene: TRBD1
abundance: NA
j_gene: TRBJ1-1
CDR3nt: TGTGCCACCAGCAGGCCACAGGGGGCCAACACTGAAGCTTTCTTT
CDR3aa: CATSRPQGANTEAFF

v_gene: TRBV4-3
d_gene: TRBD2
abundance: NA
j_gene: TRBJ2-2
CDR3nt: TGCGCCAGCAGCCAAGCTGCGGGGGGACGGACCGGGGAGCTGTTTTTT
CDR3aa: CASSQAAGGRTGELFF

v_gene: TRBV7-2
d_gene: NA
abundance: NA
j_gene: TRBJ2-1
CDR3nt: TGTGCCAGCAGCATGCAGGGATATGAGCAGTTCTTC
CDR3aa: CASSMQGYEQFF

v_gene: TRBV10-1
d_gene: TRBD2
abundance: NA
j_gene: TRBJ2-7
CDR3nt: TGCGCCAGCAACACTTATGATCCAGCGGGAGGGGCCCACGAGCAGTACTTC
CDR3aa: CASNTYDPAGGAHEQYF

v_gene: TRBV23-1
d_gene: NA
abundance: few
j_gene: TRBJ2-4
CDR3nt: TGCGCCAGCAGAATGAGAGGGAGGGGGGCCAAAAACATTCAGTACTTC
CDR3aa: CASRMRGRGAKNIQYF

v_gene: TRBV6-1
d_gene: TRBD1
abundance: few
j_gene: TRBJ1-5
CDR3nt: TGTGCCATCAGGGGGCAGAACCAGCCCCAGCATTTT
CDR3aa: CAIRGQNQPQHF

v_gene: TRBV7-6
d_gene: TRBD1
abundance: NA
j_gene: TRBJ1-1
CDR3nt: TGTGCCAGCAGCTTCGGACAGGGGGCGCAAGCTGAAGCTTTCTTT
CDR3aa: CASSFGQGAQAEAFF

v_gene: TRBV7-1
d_gene: NA
abundance: few
j_gene: TRBJ2-7
CDR3nt: TGTGCCAGCAGCCCCTCCGGGAAGGGCCTCACCTACTACGAGCAGTACTTC
CDR3aa: CASSPSGKGLTYYEQYF

v_gene: TRBV6-5
d_gene: NA
abundance: NA
j_gene: TRBJ2-1
CDR3nt: TGTGCCAGCAGTTACTCGTTCTCATGGGAGCAGTTCTTC
CDR3aa: CASSYSFSWEQFF

v_gene: TRBV15
d_gene: NA
abundance: NA
j_gene: TRBJ2-1
CDR3nt: TGTGCCACCAGCATGGCCAGATATTACAATGAGCAGTTCTTC
CDR3aa: CATSMARYYNEQFF

v_gene: TRBV15
d_gene: NA
abundance: NA
j_gene: TRBJ1-5
CDR3nt: TGTGCCACCAGCAGAGATCAATTCCTGGCAGGGAATCAGCCCCAGCATTTT
CDR3aa: CATSRDQFLAGNQPQHF

v_gene: TRBV5-4
d_gene: NA
abundance: NA
j_gene: TRBJ2-4
CDR3nt: TGTGCCAGCGGGTCGGATCAGGGAAACATTCAGTACTTC
CDR3aa: CASGSDQGNIQYF

v_gene: TRBV23-1
d_gene: TRBD1
abundance: NA
j_gene: TRBJ1-1
CDR3nt: TGCGCCACTGAAAACCGGGACAGGGGGAAGGACACTGAAGCTTTCTTT
CDR3aa: CATENRDRGKDTEAFF

v_gene: TRBV4-1
d_gene: NA
abundance: NA
j_gene: TRBJ1-4
CDR3nt: TGCGCCAGCAGCCAGGCCCTTCAGGGTCCGAGAGAAAAACTGTTTTTT
CDR3aa: CASSQALQGPREKLFF

v_gene: TRBV30
d_gene: NA
abundance: NA
j_gene: TRBJ1-2
CDR3nt: TGTGCCTGGAGTAGTGAGGTTGTCGCAGGCTACACCTTC
CDR3aa: CAWSSEVVAGYTF

v_gene: TRBV12-3/TRBV12-4
d_gene: TRBD1
abundance: NA
j_gene: TRBJ2-7
CDR3nt: TGTGCCAGCAGTTTAAAGGGACAGGGAGTCGGAACCTACGAGCAGTACTTC
CDR3aa: CASSLKGQGVGTYEQYF

v_gene: TRBV11-2
d_gene: TRBD2
abundance: NA
j_gene: TRBJ2-1
CDR3nt: TGTGCCAGCAGCTCCTCGAAGGGACTAGCCGTGAGGGATGAGCAGTTCTTC
CDR3aa: CASSSSKGLAVRDEQFF

v_gene: TRBV19
d_gene: NA
abundance: NA
j_gene: TRBJ1-2
CDR3nt: TGTGCCAGTAATTTCGCGGACAGCTATGGCTACACCTTC
CDR3aa: CASNFADSYGYTF

v_gene: TRBV4-3
d_gene: NA
abundance: NA
j_gene: TRBJ2-3
CDR3nt: TGCGCCAGCAGCCAAGATATACAGGAGGGGGGTACGCAGTATTTT
CDR3aa: CASSQDIQEGGTQYF

v_gene: TRBV4-1
d_gene: NA
abundance: NA
j_gene: TRBJ2-1
CDR3nt: TGCGCCAGCAGCCAAGAATCCTACAATGAGCAGTTCTTC
CDR3aa: CASSQESYNEQFF

v_gene: TRBV4-1
d_gene: NA
abundance: NA
j_gene: TRBJ1-5
CDR3nt: TGCGCCAGCAGCCAAGAGGGCATGGAGGGTTGGCCCCAGCATTTT
CDR3aa: CASSQEGMEGWPQHF

v_gene: TRBV4-2
d_gene: NA
abundance: NA
j_gene: TRBJ2-1
CDR3nt: TGTGCCAGCAGCCAAAGGGACAATGAGCAGTTCTTC
CDR3aa: CASSQRDNEQFF

v_gene: TRBV6-2/TRBV6-3
d_gene: NA
abundance: NA
j_gene: TRBJ2-2
CDR3nt: TGTGCCAGCAGCTCCCGGGCGGAGTCCGGGGACCTGTTTTTT
CDR3aa: CASSSRAESGDLFF

v_gene: TRBV6-1
d_gene: NA
abundance: NA
j_gene: TRBJ1-2
CDR3nt: TGTGCCAGCAGCTTAGCCACCGGGACAAGCTATGGCTACACCTTC
CDR3aa: CASSLATGTSYGYTF

v_gene: TRBV7-9
d_gene: NA
abundance: NA
j_gene: TRBJ2-1
CDR3nt: TGTGCCAGCAGCTTAGTGGGCCGGAGCTCCTACAATGAGCAGTTCTTC
CDR3aa: CASSLVGRSSYNEQFF

v_gene: TRBV4-1
d_gene: TRBD2
abundance: NA
j_gene: TRBJ2-1
CDR3nt: TGCGCCAGCAGCCAATTAAGGACTAGCGGGATTAATGAGCAGTTCTTC
CDR3aa: CASSQLRTSGINEQFF

v_gene: TRBV20-1
d_gene: TRBD2
abundance: NA
j_gene: TRBJ2-1
CDR3nt: TGCAGTGCTAGAGATCGGCTAGCGGGAATCAATGAGCAGTTCTTC
CDR3aa: CSARDRLAGINEQFF

v_gene: TRBV4-3
d_gene: NA
abundance: few
j_gene: TRBJ2-2
CDR3nt: TGCGCCAGCAGCCAAGATTGGGGCCCGGAGCTGTTTTTT
CDR3aa: CASSQDWGPELFF

v_gene: TRBV5-1
d_gene: NA
abundance: NA
j_gene: TRBJ2-1
CDR3nt: TGCGCCAGCAGCTTGGTGCAGGACCACAATGAGCAGTTCTTC
CDR3aa: CASSLVQDHNEQFF